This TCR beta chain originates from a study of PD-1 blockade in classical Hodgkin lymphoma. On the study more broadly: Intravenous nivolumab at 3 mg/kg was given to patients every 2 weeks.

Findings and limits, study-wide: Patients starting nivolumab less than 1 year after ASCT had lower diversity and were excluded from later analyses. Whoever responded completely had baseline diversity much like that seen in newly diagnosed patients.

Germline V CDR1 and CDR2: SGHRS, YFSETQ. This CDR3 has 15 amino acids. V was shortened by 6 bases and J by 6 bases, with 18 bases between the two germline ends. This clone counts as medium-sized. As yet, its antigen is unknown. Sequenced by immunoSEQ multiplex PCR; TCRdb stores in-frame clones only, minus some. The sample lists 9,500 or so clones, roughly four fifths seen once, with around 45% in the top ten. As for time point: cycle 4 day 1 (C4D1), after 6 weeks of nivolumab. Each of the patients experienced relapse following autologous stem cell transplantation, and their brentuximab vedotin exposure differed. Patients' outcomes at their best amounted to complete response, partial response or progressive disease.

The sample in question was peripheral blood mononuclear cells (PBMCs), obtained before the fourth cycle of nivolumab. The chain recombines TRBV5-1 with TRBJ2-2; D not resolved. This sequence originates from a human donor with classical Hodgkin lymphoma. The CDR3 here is CASTRNSRLAGELFF. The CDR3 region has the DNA TGCGCCAGCACCCGGAACAGTCGGTTGGCCGGGGAGCTGTTTTTT. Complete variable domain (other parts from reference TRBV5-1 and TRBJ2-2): KAGVTQTPRYLIKTRGQQVTLSCSPISGHRSVSWYQQTPGQGLQFLFEYFSETQRNKGNFPGRFSGRQFSNSRSEMNVSTLELGDSALYLCASTRNSRLAGELFFGEGSRLTVL.